One sample yielded the 21 T cell receptor beta chains listed below, sequenced in a study of T-cell memory formation after mild COVID-19. TCRdb independently ran MiXCR on the 5' RACE reads; one entry per CDR3 protein. The sample includes tens of thousands of distinct CDR3 sequences, about 15% of them seen just once. Specimen: PBMCs or a T cell subset sorted from them (not recorded which). These receptors all stem from an adult woman who had mild COVID-19 (a few samples of this study predate the infection). Cell type and time point are not known.

This clonotype was counted ten times or more. The chain couples TRBV6-4 to TRBJ2-3; 11 bases line up with TRBD2. CDR1 and CDR2 (germline): MRHNA, SNTAGT. This CDR3 is built from 13 residues. The V and J ends lost 0 bases and 10 bases, in that order; junction bases with no gene match: 0. The CDR3 nucleotides are TGTGCCAGCAGTGACTCGACTAGCGGGGCGCAGTATTTT. This encodes CASSDSTSGAQYF.

The genes are TRBV20-1 and TRBJ2-1, with TRBD2 identical over 8 bases. The CDR3 sequence is 15 residues long. Germline assignment: CDR1 DFQATT and CDR2 SNEGSKA (reference sequence). Trimming cost V 0 bases and J 9 bases; bases outside gene matches: 10. The CDR3 spells CSARDPGLDGSEQFF. CDR3 DNA sequence: TGCAGTGCTAGAGATCCGGGACTAGACGGGAGTGAGCAGTTCTTC.

This chain uses TRBV7-9 with TRBJ2-1; TRBD2 aligns across 16 bases. Unmatched junction bases numbered 9, after V lost 3 bases and J lost 10 bases. In germline, CDR1 is SEHNR, CDR2 FQNEAQ (reference sequence). The CDR3 has 17 residues. The CDR3 DNA sequence: TGTGCCAGCAGCTTTCCGGGACTAGCGGGGGGGCCGTCGGAGCAGTTCTTC. This encodes CASSFPGLAGGPSEQFF.

This clonotype has just a few counts. The V call is TRBV7-8, the J call TRBJ2-7; D unclear. V lost 7 bases to trimming and J lost 0 bases, with 13 bases between them. The CDR3 covers 14 residues. From germline, CDR1 is SGHVS and CDR2 FQNEAQ. CDR3 sequence reads: CASTLTGPSYEQYF. DNA for the CDR3: TGTGCCAGCACTCTAACCGGCCCCTCCTACGAGCAGTACTTC.

The V call is TRBV5-1, the J call TRBJ2-5; TRBD2 aligns across 10 bases. Germline V gene sequence: CDR1 SGHRS, CDR2 YFSETQ. The CDR3 loop spans 17 amino acids. After removal of 4 bases from V and 1 base from J, the junction contained 10 bases not matched to a gene. The CDR3: CASSLITSGTIQETQYF. The CDR3 nucleotides read TGCGCCAGCAGCCTAATAACTAGCGGGACGATCCAAGAGACCCAGTACTTC.

This chain's CDR3 is CASSEDTFNEQFF. The DNA of the CDR3 is TGTGCCAGCAGCGAGGACACTTTCAATGAGCAGTTCTTC. V gene TRBV5-4 combines with J gene TRBJ2-1, with D maybe TRBD1 (5 bases). Germline V gene lookup returns CDR1 SGHNT and CDR2 YYREEE (reference sequence). Trimming took off 4 bases at V and 6 bases at J, with 11 bases between the two ends. CDR3 length equals 13 residues.

This clonotype has just a few counts. This chain connects TRBV6-4 to TRBJ1-2, with D possibly TRBD1 on 5 matching bases. This CDR3 contains 14 residues. Trimming pared 0 bases from V and 4 bases from J, leaving 9 bases between. In germline, CDR1 is MRHNA, CDR2 SNTAGT. CDR3 in amino acids: CASSDSGTGYGYTF. The CDR3 DNA is TGTGCCAGCAGTGACTCTGGTACAGGCTATGGCTACACCTTC.

The chain has TRBV7-8 and TRBJ1-1; D remains unclear. The CDR3 has 12 amino acids. The germline gives CDR1 SGHVS, CDR2 FQNEAQ. V gave up 0 bases and J gave up 11 bases, with 10 bases separating them. Here the CDR3 DNA reads TGTGCCAGCAGCTTAGCACGTGGGCCGGCTTTCTTT. Translation gives CASSLARGPAFF.

The rearrangement uses TRBV4-1 and TRBJ2-5, with 8 bases fitting TRBD2. V shed 6 bases and J 5 bases; nucleotides not matched to a gene: 8. CDR3 length equals 14 residues. CDR1 MGHRA and CDR2 YSYEKL come from the germline V gene. The CDR3 DNA follows: TGCGCCAGCAGTAGGGCGGGGGGATCCGAGACCCAGTACTTC. This sequence encodes CASSRAGGSETQYF.

This clonotype was observed a handful of times. The rearrangement uses TRBV7-9 and TRBJ2-1; the D is unclear. This CDR3 is built from 12 residues. Germline V gene sequence: CDR1 SEHNR, CDR2 FQNEAQ (reference sequence). V dropped 3 bases and J dropped 7 bases, with 7 bases sitting between them. The CDR3 bases are TGTGCCAGCAGCTTCCCCGGGAATGAGCAGTTCTTC. It codes for CASSFPGNEQFF.

This clonotype was recorded a few times. The V call is TRBV24-1, the J call TRBJ2-1; a weak D match, TRBD1 (5 bases). With 9 bases removed from V and 2 bases from J, the gap between germline ends came to 10 bases. Germline loops: CDR1 KGHDR, CDR2 SFDVKD. The CDR3 is 13 amino acids. The CDR3 nucleotides read TGTGCCACCGAGGACACTACCTACAATGAGCAGTTCTTC. Encoded protein: CATEDTTYNEQFF.

The chain employs TRBV12-3 or TRBV12-4 and TRBJ2-3; D is unclear. The CDR3 spans 16 residues. The V end was cut by 3 bases, the J end by 1 base, with 14 bases between. The CDR3 spells CASSFVPPEGTDTQYF. The CDR3 nucleotides read TGTGCCAGCAGTTTCGTCCCCCCTGAGGGCACAGATACGCAGTATTTT.

This clonotype was counted between two and nine times. The chain joins TRBV15 to TRBJ2-5; TRBD2 is a possible D gene (6 bases). Germline CDR1 reads LNHNV; CDR2 reads YYDKDF (reference sequence). Trimming cost V 0 bases and J 5 bases, with 13 bases left between them. The CDR3 covers 15 residues. This chain's CDR3 is CATSRDSAGLETQYF. Here the CDR3 DNA reads TGTGCCACCAGCAGAGATTCCGCGGGGCTGGAGACCCAGTACTTC.

This clonotype was seen more than once but under ten times. This sequence joins TRBV5-6 and TRBJ2-2; TRBD1 aligns across 10 bases. The CDR3 length is 17 residues. CDR1 is SGHDT, CDR2 YYEEEE, per germline. Trimming at V came to 2 bases and at J to 0 bases, leaving 4 bases not matched to a gene. The CDR3 reads CASSFGTGATNTGELFF. Here the CDR3 DNA reads TGTGCCAGCAGCTTCGGGACAGGGGCGACGAACACCGGGGAGCTGTTTTTT.

This clonotype was observed at least ten times. The CDR3 here is CASRISGDTQYF. The CDR3 DNA sequence: TGTGCCAGCAGGATCAGCGGAGATACGCAGTATTTT. This rearrangement joins TRBV7-9 to TRBJ2-3; D perhaps matches TRBD2 (5 bases). The CDR3 is 12 amino acids. V lost 6 bases and J lost 5, with 9 bases in between. The germline gives CDR1 SEHNR, CDR2 FQNEAQ (reference sequence).

The rearrangement joins TRBV4-2 to TRBJ2-7; TRBD2 matches at 7 bases. The germline CDR1 and CDR2 sequences are LGHNA and YNFKEQ. The CDR3 sequence is 15 residues long. Losses at the gene ends were 4 bases for V and 0 bases for J; bases not matched to a gene: 6. CDR3 loop: CASSPEAGISYEQYF. Here the CDR3 DNA reads TGTGCCAGCAGCCCAGAAGCGGGGATCTCCTACGAGCAGTACTTC.

This clonotype was seen more than once but under ten times. The V and J genes are TRBV23-1 and TRBJ1-5; the D gene is possibly TRBD1 (6 bases). TRBV23-1 counts as an open reading frame of uncertain function. The CDR3 loop spans 17 amino acids. V shed 0 bases and J shed 5 bases, with 17 bases lying between them. This CDR3 is CASSQSDRKILDQPQHF. DNA for the CDR3: TGCGCCAGCAGTCAATCCGACAGGAAGATATTGGATCAGCCCCAGCATTTT.

This clonotype was seen once. The chain has TRBV12-3 or TRBV12-4 and TRBJ2-1; TRBD1 matches 7 bases. This CDR3 is 15 amino acids long. After removal of 5 bases from V and 8 bases from J, the junction contained 12 bases not matched to a gene. CDR3 loop: CASSPLDRGLDEQFF. The CDR3 coding sequence is TGTGCCAGCAGTCCCTTGGATAGGGGGCTCGATGAGCAGTTCTTC.

This clonotype was observed a few times. The chain uses TRBV28 and TRBJ2-3, with 9 bases fitting TRBD2. Germline trimming cut 3 bases from V and 4 bases from J; bases unmatched to any gene: 8. Germline loops: CDR1 MDHEN, CDR2 SYDVKM. The CDR3 covers 16 residues. Here the CDR3 DNA reads TGTGCCAGCAGTTTGATAGCGGGAGCGATGTCAGATACGCAGTATTTT. It translates to CASSLIAGAMSDTQYF. The complete variable domain, with remaining parts taken from reference TRBV28 and TRBJ2-3, reads DVKVTQSSRYLVKRTGEKVFLECVQDMDHENMFWYRQDPGLGLRLIYFSYDVKMKEKGDIPEGYSVSREKKERFSLILESASTNQTSMYLCASSLIAGAMSDTQYFGPGTRLTVL.

The chain joins TRBV7-9 to TRBJ2-1; 14 positions agree with TRBD2. Trimming at V came to 4 bases and at J to 3 bases, leaving 2 bases not matched to a gene. The CDR3 loop spans 16 amino acids. Per the germline V gene, CDR1 is SEHNR and CDR2 is FQNEAQ (reference sequence). This CDR3 reads CASSWGLAGDYNEQFF. CDR3 nucleotides: TGTGCCAGCAGCTGGGGACTAGCGGGAGACTACAATGAGCAGTTCTTC.

The chain carries TRBV20-1 and TRBJ2-7, with D perhaps matching TRBD2 (5 bases). V gave up 1 base and J gave up 4 bases, with 20 bases separating them. This CDR3 contains 16 residues. Germline-derived CDR1 and CDR2 are DFQATT and SNEGSKA (reference sequence). The CDR3 nucleotides are TGCAGTGCTAGAGCCTATTTGAGGGCTCTCCCTTACGAGCAGTACTTC. Translated: CSARAYLRALPYEQYF.